This T cell receptor beta chain stems from a study of T cell responses to AZD1222 COVID-19 vaccine. Regarding the study as a whole: Females outnumbered males among donors, who were mostly white British; clonal diversity was possibly underestimated.

TCRdb's table, derived via immunoSEQ multiplex PCR, lists solely in-frame clones and lacks some. Of 75,000 to 100,000 clones detected, roughly 84% appear once; the ten largest clones hold 10% to 15%. As regards this clone: Antigen unknown.

V dropped 4 bases and J dropped 8 bases, with 19 bases sitting between them. The CDR3 covers 15 residues. Germline assignment: CDR1 SGDLS and CDR2 YYNGEE. This receptor was taken from an adult in good health. Specimen: peripheral blood, collected on day 0 of AZD1222 vaccination. This sequence joins TRBV9 and TRBJ2-1; D perhaps matches TRBD2 (7 bases). The CDR3, as DNA: TGTGCCAGCAGCTTAGGGGGGGCTCTTAGGTATGAGCAGTTCTTC. Translation: CASSLGGALRYEQFF.